Listed here is a single TCR beta chain. Assay: immunoSEQ multiplex PCR; the TCRdb copy retains only in-frame clones and omits some. The repertoire holds 55,000 to 65,000 clones, 85% to 90% seen once, with under 5.5% in the top ten. The length of the CDR3 is 11 residues. The V and J ends lost 6 bases and 2 bases respectively, with 4 bases between them. Germline CDR1 reads LNHDA; CDR2 reads SQIVND (reference sequence). The data stem from a study of blood T cell repertoires in COVID-19. The overall study: There were acute and convalescent COVID-19 samples, and they came from the United States, Italy and Spain. PBMCs, B-cell-depleted T cells, or T cells were the source of the cDNA or gDNA that made up the material.

The rearrangement uses TRBV19 and TRBJ1-2; no clear D. The origin of this receptor is a man aged 55 to 70 with acute or convalescent COVID-19. Sequenced sample: peripheral blood. In nucleotides, the CDR3 is TGTGCCAGTAGACAGAACTATGGCTACACCTTC. Translation gives CASRQNYGYTF.